The rows below give T cell receptor beta chains drawn from one sample of a study of cytomegalovirus exposure and HLA in healthy donors. Clones were sequenced by immunoSEQ multiplex PCR, and TCRdb holds only the in-frame ones, with some missing. The sample includes more than 110,000 clones, about 80% of them seen just once. Specimen: PBMCs. Source of these receptors: a middle-aged man in good health and CMV-seropositive. CDR3s leave out the opening cysteine and the closing phenylalanine or tryptophan. The order of the fields is CDR3 protein, clone size, V gene. The size entry is marked missing in some rows and otherwise reads once, few, many or a size class.

AWSATGGGGYT . TRBV30
ASSLGTSGAYEQY . TRBV5-1
ASSQGTSGDTDTQY . TRBV4-1
ASSEFAGQYNEQF . TRBV6-1
ASRGQGEQPQH . TRBV6-5
AISDRMDARTGELF . TRBV10-3
ASSIGGTGRVYGYT . TRBV19
ASSLVGGKQPQH . TRBV5-1
ASRPQGAQNYGYT once TRBV6-5
ASSGTGANTGELF . TRBV5-1
ASSLTGNLGNEKLF . TRBV9
ASSHLHDPTGSYEQY . TRBV4-2
ASSLSPGQGERV . TRBV28
ASSEPGASGEGQETQY . TRBV2
ASSPGQGIYGYGYT once TRBV18
ASSYGTEAF . TRBV27
ASSLRQGASMELF . TRBV5-1
ASSLETGQGRGYT . TRBV5-1
ASSDDWSSYNSPLH . TRBV10-1
ASSPGGSYEQY . TRBV18
ASSWPQGAGNTEAF once TRBV5-6
ASSLARVNYGYT . TRBV13
ASRRAWDTEAF . TRBV11-3
ATSRDSGLSYT few TRBV15
ASSVELASGELF . TRBV9
ASSTSGNSYEQY . TRBV5-1
ASSLSTSSNQPQH . TRBV27
ASSFGSGANVLT . TRBV5-1
ASSDSGLSETQY . TRBV10-1
ASIGGEVEKLF . TRBV19
ASSQYRETTYNEQF . TRBV4-1
SVEDRRDEKLF . TRBV29-1
ASSFSRTGGQDEQF . TRBV2
AITWSERGNEQY . TRBV10-3
ASSLARGSNTGELF . TRBV11-3
ASSFNRAGYT . TRBV11-2
ATSSRPGLAIYNEQF . TRBV15
ASSPGLGDTDTQY few TRBV11-3
ASSGLSLLYGYT once TRBV2
ASSPPRDRGLSPLH once TRBV28